The TCR beta chain described here comes from a study of blood T cells in healthy people across ages (dated by TCRdb to between 2014 and 2017). Notes on the research overall: In model experiments, roughly one uniquely barcoded TCR beta cDNA molecule per two T cells was captured by template switching. Two additional independent replicas of 1 million unique cDNA reads from the same blood draw were analyzed for two donors (one aged 18 to 30 and one aged 80 or older). Donors of different ages were randomly distributed across sequencing lanes to avoid experimental bias. The study measured age-related changes in TCR beta repertoire diversity using deep sequencing normalized with unique cDNA molecular identifiers. Donors were grouped into four age groups: young (average 16 years), middle-aged (roughly 38), aged (62) and long-lived (less than 85).

Donors were under 40 systemically healthy Caucasian individuals from Russia aged roughly 6 to 95 years. Approximately 10 milliliters of peripheral blood were collected from each donor into EDTA-treated Vacutainer tubes. Ficoll-Paque density-gradient centrifugation was used to isolate PBMCs, with at least 7 million per sample. Trizol reagent was used to extract total RNA from PBMCs, with at least 5 micrograms per sample. The percentages of naive CD45RAhigh/CD27high T cells were determined by flow cytometry on a PBMC aliquot from every donor. Overall results and qualifications from the work: Because profiling used bulk unsorted PBMCs, naive and antigen-experienced compartments could not be compared conclusively. Estimates of total diversity based on one million sequenced T cells were considered lower bounds and underestimates. Because the CMV infection status of the donors was unknown, age-related changes in expanded clonotypes may potentially have been confounded. A strong correlation was found between observed TCR beta diversity and the percentage of naive T cells measured by flow cytometry. Observed TCR beta diversity per million T cells fell roughly linearly with age, and a significant reduction was already apparent by age about 43. Compared with the aged group, more naive CD4+ T cells, fewer expanded clones and increased TCR diversity were shown by the long-lived group, suggesting age selection.

The library relied on 5' RACE. The sequencer was an Illumina HiSeq 2500. A second PCR of about 7 to 12 cycles was run with a J-beta primer mix and a sample-barcoded 5' primer. A template-switch 5' adaptor carrying 12 random nucleotides introduced a unique molecular identifier onto each TCR beta cDNA molecule. Each sample yielded at least 2.5 million CDR3-containing paired-end reads. The Mint cDNA synthesis kit, primed by a TRBC-specific oligonucleotide, was used to synthesize first-strand cDNA from all RNA. Following uracil-DNA glycosylase treatment, a first 18-cycle PCR with universal primers M1SS and BC2_uni_R was performed on all cDNA. Concerning the study's data processing: Each sample was normalized by randomly selecting 1 million high-quality reads, each carrying a distinct molecular identifier. Reads with shared molecular identifiers were discarded instead of being binned into consensus sequences. MiTCR, run with a Q25 quality threshold and the strictest error-elimination algorithm, handled CDR3 identification, clonotype clustering and error correction. A nonparametric unseen species model with Euler transformation was used to estimate lower-bound total TCR beta diversity. TCRdb reprocessing: public reads trimmed at Q25 with fastp, clones called with MiXCR, in-frame beta chains kept. Each entry merges the rows of one CDR3 protein and shows their most common DNA and genes. The V and J calls and clone size are TCRdb's, not the authors'. The sample yields 1,500,000 or so distinct CDR3 sequences; around 40% were counted once. The ten largest clones represent around 4% of the sample.

This clonotype has more than one count but fewer than ten. What this receptor recognizes is not known. No clone much larger than this one lies a single base away; base qualities are absent. The junction shows trimming of 3 bases on V and 9 bases on J, and the gene matches do not reach 15 bases of it. Taken from cysteine to phenylalanine, the CDR3 has 17 residues. The sequence is cut down to CDR3 DNA, 51 bases in frame from base 1. CDR1 is given as MNHEY and CDR2 as SMNVEV, both from the germline V gene (reference sequence). The clonotype originates from a woman aged 18-29 years in good health. The sequenced sample consisted of blood. The V gene is TRBV27 and the J gene is TRBJ2-1; 9 bases in between match TRBD2. The sequenced DNA is TGTGCCAGCAGTTTCTTAGCGGGGGCCGTAAAAAAAGGTGAGCAGTTCTTC. Its product reads: CASSFLAGAVKKGEQFF.